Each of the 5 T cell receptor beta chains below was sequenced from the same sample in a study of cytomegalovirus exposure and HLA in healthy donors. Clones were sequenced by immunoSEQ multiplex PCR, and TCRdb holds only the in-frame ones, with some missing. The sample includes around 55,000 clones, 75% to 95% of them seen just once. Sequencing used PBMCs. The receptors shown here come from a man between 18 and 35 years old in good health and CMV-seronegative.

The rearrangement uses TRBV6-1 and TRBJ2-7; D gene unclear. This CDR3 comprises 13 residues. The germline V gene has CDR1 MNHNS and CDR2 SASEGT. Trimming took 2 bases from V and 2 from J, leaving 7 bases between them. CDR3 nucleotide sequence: TGTGCCAGCAGTGAATACCGCGCCTACGAGCAGTACTTC. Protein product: CASSEYRAYEQYF.

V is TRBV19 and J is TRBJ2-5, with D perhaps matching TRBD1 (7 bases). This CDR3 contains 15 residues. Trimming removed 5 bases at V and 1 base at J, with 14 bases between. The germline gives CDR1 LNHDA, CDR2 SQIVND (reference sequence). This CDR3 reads CASSRGTDFQETQYF. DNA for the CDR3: TGTGCCAGTAGTCGCGGGACAGACTTCCAAGAGACCCAGTACTTC.

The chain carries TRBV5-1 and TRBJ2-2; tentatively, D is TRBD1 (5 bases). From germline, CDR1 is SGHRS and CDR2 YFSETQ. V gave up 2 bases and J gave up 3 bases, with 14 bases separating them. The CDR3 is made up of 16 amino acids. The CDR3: CASSLLTKGDTGELFF. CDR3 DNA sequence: TGCGCCAGCAGCTTACTAACAAAAGGGGACACCGGGGAGCTGTTTTTT.

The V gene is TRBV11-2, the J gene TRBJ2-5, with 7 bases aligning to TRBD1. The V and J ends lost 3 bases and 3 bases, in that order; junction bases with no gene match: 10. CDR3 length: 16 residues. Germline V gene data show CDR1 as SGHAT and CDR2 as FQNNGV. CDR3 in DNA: TGTGCCAGCAGCTTGGACGCAGACAGGGCCGAAGAGACCCAGTACTTC. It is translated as CASSLDADRAEETQYF.

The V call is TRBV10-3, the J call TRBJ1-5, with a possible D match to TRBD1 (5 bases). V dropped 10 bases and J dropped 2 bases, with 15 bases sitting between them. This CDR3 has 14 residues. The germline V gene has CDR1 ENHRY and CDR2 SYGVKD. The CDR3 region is CATHGRGGNQPQHF. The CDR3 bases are TGTGCCACCCACGGTCGGGGGGGCAATCAGCCCCAGCATTTT.